This T cell receptor (beta chain) was sequenced for a study of blood T cell repertoires in COVID-19. Study background: Sources were T cells, B-cell-depleted T cells, or PBMCs; the material itself was cDNA or gDNA.

One Seattle source followed patients from active infection through their disease course. Assay: immunoSEQ multiplex PCR; the TCRdb copy retains only in-frame clones and omits some. The table has 400,000 to 450,000 clones, about nine tenths seen once. Sequenced input: peripheral blood. This receptor was identified in a woman between 35 and 50 years old with COVID-19, enrolled during active disease.

Here the CDR3 reads CASSSQDRGSGNTIYF. The CDR3 nucleotides read TGTGCCAGCAGCTCGCAAGACAGGGGCTCTGGAAACACCATATATTTT. The chain links TRBV7-8 to TRBJ1-3; 8 bases align to TRBD1. CDR1 is SGHVS and CDR2 is FQNEAQ in the germline V gene. The V gene end was trimmed by 4 bases and the J gene end by 0 bases; junction bases not matched to a gene: 5. The CDR3 consists of 16 residues.